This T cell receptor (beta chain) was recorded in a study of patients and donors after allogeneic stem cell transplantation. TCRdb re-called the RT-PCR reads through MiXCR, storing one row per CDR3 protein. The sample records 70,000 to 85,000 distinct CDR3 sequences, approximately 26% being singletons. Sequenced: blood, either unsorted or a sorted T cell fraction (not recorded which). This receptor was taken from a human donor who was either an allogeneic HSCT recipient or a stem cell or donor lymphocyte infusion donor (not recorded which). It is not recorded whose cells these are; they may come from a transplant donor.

The CDR3 region has the DNA TGCGCCAGCAGGGCCCTGAGCTCCTACGAGCAGTACTTC. Residues: CASRALSSYEQYF. The chain has TRBV5-1 and TRBJ2-7; no clear D. V was trimmed by 5 bases and J by 0 bases, leaving 9 bases between them. The CDR3 length is 13 residues. Looked up from germline, CDR1 is SGHRS and CDR2 is YFSETQ.